This T cell receptor (beta chain) comes out of a study of shared clonotypes between healthy human individuals. Repertoires were generated with immunoSEQ multiplex PCR, while TCRdb's copy carries only in-frame clones and drops some. In the table there are around 2.3 million clones, approximately 96% of which are singletons. V was trimmed by 0 bases and J by 4 bases, leaving 23 bases between them. CDR3 length: 18 residues. Germline CDR1 and CDR2: GTSNPN and SVGIG (reference sequence). The chain combines TRBV30 with TRBJ2-3; D is perhaps TRBD1 or TRBD2 (5 bases each). Material: naive CD4+ T cells sorted from blood. Subset indicated: CD45RA+ positively selected. The sequence was obtained from a young man in good health. CDR3 in amino acids: CAWSVRWGSIMGADTQYF. CDR3 coding DNA: TGTGCCTGGAGTGTACGTTGGGGGTCCATTATGGGGGCAGATACGCAGTATTTT.